This entry lists 19 T cell receptor beta chains sequenced from one sample in a study of shared clonotypes between healthy human individuals. The method was immunoSEQ multiplex PCR; TCRdb's version includes in-frame clones alone and lacks a portion of them. Of over 700,000 clones in the sample, about two thirds are singletons; the top ten hold 1.8%. Sequenced input: memory CD4+ T cells sorted from blood. Subset described: CD45RA-negative fraction. The receptor set was obtained from a woman aged 25 to 45 in good health.

The V call is TRBV6-5, the J call TRBJ2-3; the D gene is possibly TRBD1 (5 bases). This CDR3 has 13 amino acids. The germline V gene encodes CDR1 MNHEY and CDR2 SVGAGI. V was cut by 8 bases and J by 1 base, with 10 bases left in between. The CDR3 protein is CASFETGTDTQYF. CDR3 DNA: TGTGCCAGCTTCGAGACAGGCACAGATACGCAGTATTTT.

Only one count was recorded for this clone. The chain has TRBV27 and TRBJ2-5; D unclear. Germline CDR1 is MNHEY and CDR2 is SMNVEV (reference sequence). Trimming stripped 3 bases from V and 3 bases from J, with 11 bases between. The CDR3 consists of 14 residues. The DNA for the CDR3 is TGTGCCAGCAGTTTCGGGTGGACCAAAGAGACCCAGTACTTC. Amino acid sequence: CASSFGWTKETQYF.

This sequence joins TRBV6-1 and TRBJ2-1; the D is unclear. The V gene's germline CDR1 is MNHNS and CDR2 SASEGT. The CDR3 consists of 17 residues. The ends were cut back, 4 bases at V and 0 bases at J, with 16 bases in the middle. The CDR3 DNA follows: TGTGCCAGCAGTGCGGCGCACGGCGGAAGCTCCTACAATGAGCAGTTCTTC. This translates into CASSAAHGGSSYNEQFF.

This chain joins TRBV28 and TRBJ1-2; TRBD1 might be the D (5 bases). Per germline, CDR1 MDHEN and CDR2 SYDVKM. The V end was cut by 5 bases, the J end by 7 bases, with 14 bases between. The CDR3 has 13 residues. Here the CDR3 reads CASSTQGMIGYTF. CDR3 in DNA: TGTGCCAGCAGTACCCAGGGTATGATTGGCTACACCTTC.

This clone was detected many times. The chain combines TRBV2 with TRBJ2-7, with TRBD1 identical over 9 bases. This CDR3 is 15 amino acids long. V lost 1 base, J lost 2 bases, and 3 bases stayed unmatched. Germline V lookup: CDR1 SNHLY, CDR2 FYNNEI. In nucleotides, the CDR3 is TGTGCCAGCAGTGAAGGGGGACAGGGTACCTACGAGCAGTACTTC. Protein: CASSEGGQGTYEQYF.

V is TRBV25-1 and J is TRBJ2-2, with 8 positions matching TRBD2. Germline loops: CDR1 MGHDK, CDR2 SYGVNS. The CDR3 contains 14 residues. V trimming: 3 bases; J trimming: 7 bases; junction bases outside the gene matches: 4. The CDR3 loop reads CASSDPRGGGELFF. In nucleotides, the CDR3 is TGTGCCAGCAGTGACCCTCGGGGGGGCGGGGAGCTGTTTTTT.

The chain joins TRBV30 to TRBJ1-5; no clear D. V was cut by 5 bases and J by 3 bases, with 11 bases left in between. CDR3 size: 13 residues. In germline, CDR1 is GTSNPN, CDR2 SVGIG (reference sequence). The CDR3 bases are TGTGCCTGGGCATCAGGACCCAATCAGCCCCAGCATTTT. Amino acids: CAWASGPNQPQHF.

This clone was picked up a small number of times. The J gene is TRBJ2-7, the V gene TRBV2; D gene uncertain. This CDR3 is 14 amino acids long. The germline V gene encodes CDR1 SNHLY and CDR2 FYNNEI. Trimming removed 4 bases from V and 0 bases from J, with 10 bases in between. CDR3 amino acids: CASSGGYFSYEQYF. The CDR3 DNA follows: TGTGCCAGCAGTGGTGGCTATTTCTCCTACGAGCAGTACTTC.

V is TRBV5-8 and J is TRBJ2-2; the D gene could be TRBD1 or TRBD2 (5 bases each). This CDR3 spans 16 amino acids. Trimming took off 1 base at V and 0 bases at J, with 10 bases between the two ends. The V gene's germline CDR1 is SGHTS and CDR2 YDEGEE. The CDR3 sequence: CASSLTRGSNTGELFF. The CDR3 DNA reads as TGTGCCAGCAGCTTGACGAGGGGCTCGAACACCGGGGAGCTGTTTTTT.

J is TRBJ2-5 and V is TRBV29-1, with D maybe TRBD2 (6 bases). Germline V gene sequence: CDR1 SQVTM, CDR2 ANQGSEA. This CDR3 contains 12 residues. The ends were cut back, 6 bases at V and 2 bases at J, with 10 bases in the middle. For the CDR3, the DNA is TGCAGCGTCCCTGCGGGACAAGAGACCCAGTACTTC. Residues: CSVPAGQETQYF.

The chain couples TRBV28 to TRBJ1-3; the D is unclear. The germline V and J ends were trimmed by 6 bases and 2 bases, with 14 bases remaining between them. Germline CDR1 reads MDHEN; CDR2 reads SYDVKM. There are 15 residues in the CDR3. CDR3 coding DNA: TGTGCCAGCAGACCCTTCCTAGGAACTGGAAACACCATATATTTT. Its protein is CASRPFLGTGNTIYF.

The rearrangement uses TRBV5-1 and TRBJ2-3; D gene ambiguous. Trimming took 2 bases from V and 4 from J, leaving 5 bases between them. In germline, CDR1 is SGHRS, CDR2 YFSETQ. This CDR3 contains 12 residues. CDR3 coding DNA: TGCGCCAGCAGCTTTAATGCAGATACGCAGTATTTT. Protein: CASSFNADTQYF.

The V call is TRBV10-3, the J call TRBJ2-5; 9 bases align to TRBD2. J gave up 4 bases and V 0 bases, and 9 bases lay outside the gene matches. CDR3 size: 17 residues. Germline values: CDR1 ENHRY, CDR2 SYGVKD. The CDR3 DNA reads TGTGCCATCAGTGAGTCGATGGGTAGCGGGAGCGGAGAGACCCAGTACTTC. It translates to CAISESMGSGSGETQYF.

The V gene is TRBV5-1, the J gene TRBJ2-3; D is ambiguous. In germline, CDR1 is SGHRS, CDR2 YFSETQ. Trimming left V 0 bases short and J 0 bases short, with 14 bases between. This CDR3 spans 17 amino acids. This CDR3 reads CASSLGVSAESTDTQYF. The CDR3 region has the DNA TGCGCCAGCAGCTTGGGGGTCAGTGCGGAGAGCACAGATACGCAGTATTTT.

The genes are TRBV2 and TRBJ2-1, with 8 bases matching TRBD2. Germline V lookup: CDR1 SNHLY, CDR2 FYNNEI. CDR3 length equals 14 residues. The trim removed 8 bases at V and 5 bases at J, leaving 8 bases unmatched. CDR3 DNA: TGTGCCAGCTCTGTTGCGGGAGGTCACAATGAGCAGTTCTTC. Translated: CASSVAGGHNEQFF.

This clone was picked up a small number of times. The chain links TRBV28 to TRBJ1-1; D unresolved. This CDR3 comprises 12 residues. Between the trimmed V and J ends, which lost 7 bases and 5 bases, there was a span of 11 bases. Germline CDR1 and CDR2: MDHEN and SYDVKM. CDR3 DNA: TGTGCCAGCATTCGGGGTGTGACTGAAGCTTTCTTT. Amino acids: CASIRGVTEAFF.

The chain employs TRBV12-5 and TRBJ2-1; D might be TRBD1 or TRBD2, each matching 5 bases. The CDR3 spans 19 residues. Germline V lookup: CDR1 LGHNT, CDR2 FRNRAP. V lost 2 bases and J lost 3, with 23 bases in between. The CDR3 nucleotides read TGTGCTAGTGGTTTGAGGGTGTGGGGCGGGCAACCGGGCTACAATGAGCAGTTCTTC. As protein: CASGLRVWGGQPGYNEQFF.

The chain carries TRBV25-1 and TRBJ2-5; TRBD1 matches at 7 bases. Judging by the DNA end, TRBJ2-7 fits better; the J call may be wrong. Germline assignment: CDR1 MGHDK and CDR2 SYGVNS. The CDR3 contains 15 residues. CDR3 DNA: TGTGCCAGCAGTGAATCGAGAGGGGGCCAATACGAGCAGTACTTC. It translates to CASSESRGGQYEQYF.

The chain combines TRBV4-1 with TRBJ2-5; D remains ambiguous. V dropped 4 bases and J dropped 4 bases, with 10 bases sitting between them. The CDR3 length is 13 residues. Germline V gives CDR1 MGHRA, CDR2 YSYEKL. In nucleotides, the CDR3 is TGCGCCAGCAGCCTCGTGGTGGGAGAGACCCAGTACTTC. Translation gives CASSLVVGETQYF.